The present T cell receptor (beta chain) was sequenced within a study of cytomegalovirus exposure and HLA in healthy donors. Use of 60 Vbeta and 13 Jbeta primers characterized the PCR. The protocol was immunoSEQ multiplex PCR, while the TCRdb copy is restricted to in-frame clones and leaves out a portion. The data hold some 150,000 clones, with about 75% observed a single time. V shed 4 bases and J 2 bases; nucleotides not matched to a gene: 5. The CDR3 is 15 amino acids. CDR1 SGHNT and CDR2 YYREEE come from the germline V gene (reference sequence). Sequencing was done on a sample of PBMCs. The origin of this receptor is a man aged 25-45 years in good health and CMV-seronegative. The rearrangement links TRBV5-4 to TRBJ2-7, with 11 bases that match TRBD1. CDR3 DNA: TGTGCCAGCAGCGCTGGGACAGGGGGAACCTACGAGCAGTACTTC. This translates into CASSAGTGGTYEQYF. Full variable domain (remainder filled in from reference TRBV5-4 and TRBJ2-7): ETGVTQSPTHLIKTRGQQVTLRCSSQSGHNTVSWYQQALGQGPQFIFQYYREEENGRGNFPPRFSGLQFPNYSSELNVNALELDDSALYLCASSAGTGGTYEQYFGPGTRLTVT.